This TCR beta chain was observed in a study of Graves' ophthalmopathy and Graves' hyperthyroidism. Trimming pared 5 bases from V and 1 base from J, leaving 12 bases between. Per germline, CDR1 MDHEN and CDR2 SYDVKM. This CDR3 region has 14 residues. The PBMCs originated from approximately 10 ml of fresh peripheral blood. The authors amplified TCR beta CDR3 regions, and they did so from RNA transcripts for repertoire sequencing. First-round RT-PCR employed HTBI primers, with a second-round multiplex PCR after it. TCRdb processed the multiplex PCR reads anew with MiXCR; each CDR3 protein has one entry. This table has 170,000 or so distinct CDR3 sequences, over 35% appearing once.

This sequence joins TRBV28 and TRBJ2-7, with D unclear. This sequence originates from a woman aged 40 to 49 with Graves' ophthalmopathy. Sequenced material: peripheral blood. The CDR3 sequence is CASSDSPASYEQYF. CDR3 sequence (DNA): TGTGCCAGCAGTGATTCGCCCGCTTCCTACGAGCAGTACTTC.